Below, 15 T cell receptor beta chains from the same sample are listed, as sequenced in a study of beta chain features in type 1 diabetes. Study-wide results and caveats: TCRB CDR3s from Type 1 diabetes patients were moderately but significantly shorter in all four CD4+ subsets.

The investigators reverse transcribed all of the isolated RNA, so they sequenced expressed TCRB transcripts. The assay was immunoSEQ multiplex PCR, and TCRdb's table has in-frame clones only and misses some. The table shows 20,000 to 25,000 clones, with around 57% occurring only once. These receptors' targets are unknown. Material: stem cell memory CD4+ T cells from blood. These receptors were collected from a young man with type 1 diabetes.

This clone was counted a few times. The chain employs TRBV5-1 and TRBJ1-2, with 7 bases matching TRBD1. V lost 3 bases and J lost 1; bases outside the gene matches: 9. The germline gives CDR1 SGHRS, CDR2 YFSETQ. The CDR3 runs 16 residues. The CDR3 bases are TGCGCCAGCAGCTCAACCTGGGACAGTGATAACTATGGCTACACCTTC. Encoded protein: CASSSTWDSDNYGYTF.

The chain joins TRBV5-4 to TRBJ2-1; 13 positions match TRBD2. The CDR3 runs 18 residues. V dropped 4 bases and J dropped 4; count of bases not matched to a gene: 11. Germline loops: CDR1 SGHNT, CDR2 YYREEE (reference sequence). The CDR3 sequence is CASSRPITGLAGYNEQFF. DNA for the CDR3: TGTGCCAGCAGCCGGCCCATAACGGGACTAGCGGGATACAATGAGCAGTTCTTC.

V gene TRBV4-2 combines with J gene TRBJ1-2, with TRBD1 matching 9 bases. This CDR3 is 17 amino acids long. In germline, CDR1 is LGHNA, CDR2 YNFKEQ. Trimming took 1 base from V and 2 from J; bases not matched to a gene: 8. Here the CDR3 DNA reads TGTGCCAGCAGCCAAGGGGGGACAGGGTTAATGAACTATGGCTACACCTTC. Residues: CASSQGGTGLMNYGYTF.

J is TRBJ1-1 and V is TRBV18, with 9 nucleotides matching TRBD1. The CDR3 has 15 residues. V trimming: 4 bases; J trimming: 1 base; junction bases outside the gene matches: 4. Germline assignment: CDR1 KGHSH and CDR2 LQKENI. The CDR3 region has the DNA TGTGCCAGCTCACAACAGGGGGCCTGGAACACTGAAGCTTTCTTT. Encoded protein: CASSQQGAWNTEAFF.

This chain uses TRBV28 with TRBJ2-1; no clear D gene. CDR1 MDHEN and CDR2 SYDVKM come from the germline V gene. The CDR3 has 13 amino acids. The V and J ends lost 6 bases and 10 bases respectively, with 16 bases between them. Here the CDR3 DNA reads TGTGCCAGCAGGCCGACCCTCAGGAAAGAGCAGTTCTTC. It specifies CASRPTLRKEQFF.

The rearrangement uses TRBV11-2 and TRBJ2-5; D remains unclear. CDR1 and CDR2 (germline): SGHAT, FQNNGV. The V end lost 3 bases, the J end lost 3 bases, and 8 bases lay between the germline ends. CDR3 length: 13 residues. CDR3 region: CASSFGTEETQYF. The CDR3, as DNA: TGTGCCAGCAGCTTTGGCACCGAAGAGACCCAGTACTTC.

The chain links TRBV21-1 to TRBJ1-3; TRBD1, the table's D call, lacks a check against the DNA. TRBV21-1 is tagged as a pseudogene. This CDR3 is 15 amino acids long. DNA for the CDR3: TGTGCCAGCAGCAAACGGACAGGGTCTGGAAACACCATATATTTT. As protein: CASSKRTGSGNTIYF.

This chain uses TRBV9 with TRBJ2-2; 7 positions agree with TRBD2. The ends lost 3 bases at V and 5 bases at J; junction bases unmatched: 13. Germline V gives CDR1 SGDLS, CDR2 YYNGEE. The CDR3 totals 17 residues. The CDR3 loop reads CASSDDTSVVGTGELFF. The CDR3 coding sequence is TGTGCCAGCAGCGATGATACTAGCGTTGTAGGGACCGGGGAGCTGTTTTTT.

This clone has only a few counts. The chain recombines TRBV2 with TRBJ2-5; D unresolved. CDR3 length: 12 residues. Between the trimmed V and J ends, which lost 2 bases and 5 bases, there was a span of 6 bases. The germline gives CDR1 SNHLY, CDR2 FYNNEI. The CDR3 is CASSEIEETQYF. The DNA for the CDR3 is TGTGCCAGCAGTGAAATTGAGGAGACCCAGTACTTC.

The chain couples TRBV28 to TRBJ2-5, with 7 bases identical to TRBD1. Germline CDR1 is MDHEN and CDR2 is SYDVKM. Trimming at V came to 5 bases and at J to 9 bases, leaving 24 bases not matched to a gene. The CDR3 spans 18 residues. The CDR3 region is CASSVVGDSLLRGIAQYF. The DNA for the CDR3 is TGTGCCAGCAGTGTCGTGGGGGACAGCCTCCTCAGGGGTATAGCCCAGTACTTC. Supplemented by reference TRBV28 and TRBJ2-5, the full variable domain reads DVKVTQSSRYLVKRTGEKVFLECVQDMDHENMFWYRQDPGLGLRLIYFSYDVKMKEKGDIPEGYSVSREKKERFSLILESASTNQTSMYLCASSVVGDSLLRGIAQYFGPGTRLLVL.

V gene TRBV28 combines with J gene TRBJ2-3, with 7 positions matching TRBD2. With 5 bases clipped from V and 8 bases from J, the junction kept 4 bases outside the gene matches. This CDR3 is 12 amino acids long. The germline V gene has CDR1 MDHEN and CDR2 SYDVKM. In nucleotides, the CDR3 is TGTGCCAGCAGTCTGGGGGGGGGTACGCAGTATTTT. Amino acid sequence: CASSLGGGTQYF.

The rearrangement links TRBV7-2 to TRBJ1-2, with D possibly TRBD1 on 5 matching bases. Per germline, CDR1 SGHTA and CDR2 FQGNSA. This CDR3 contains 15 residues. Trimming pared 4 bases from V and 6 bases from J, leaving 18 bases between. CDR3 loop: CASSSQGRVTHGYTF. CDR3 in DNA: TGTGCCAGCAGCTCCCAGGGTCGGGTAACACATGGCTACACCTTC. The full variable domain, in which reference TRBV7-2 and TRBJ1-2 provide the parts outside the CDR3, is GAGVSQSPSNKVTEKGKDVELRCDPISGHTALYWYRQSLGQGLEFLIYFQGNSAPDKSGLPSDRFSAERTGGSVSTLTIQRTQQEDSAVYLCASSSQGRVTHGYTFGSGTRLTVV.

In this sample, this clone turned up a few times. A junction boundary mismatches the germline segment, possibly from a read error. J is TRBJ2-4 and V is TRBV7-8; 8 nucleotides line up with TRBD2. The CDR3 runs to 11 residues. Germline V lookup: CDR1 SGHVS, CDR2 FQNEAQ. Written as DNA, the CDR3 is TGTGCCAGCAGCGCGGGACTAGATCTACACTTC. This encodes CASSAGLDLHF.

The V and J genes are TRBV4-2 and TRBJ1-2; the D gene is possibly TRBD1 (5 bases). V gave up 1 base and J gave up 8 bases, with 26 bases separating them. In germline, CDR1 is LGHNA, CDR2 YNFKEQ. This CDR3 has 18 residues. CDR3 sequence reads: CASSQVRQGERRKMGYTF. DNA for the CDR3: TGTGCCAGCAGCCAAGTCCGTCAGGGCGAAAGGAGAAAGATGGGCTACACCTTC.

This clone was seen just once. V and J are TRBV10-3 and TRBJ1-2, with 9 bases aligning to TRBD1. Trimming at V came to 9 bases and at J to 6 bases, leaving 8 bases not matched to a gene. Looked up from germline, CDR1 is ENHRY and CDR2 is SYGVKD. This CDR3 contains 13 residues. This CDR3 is CAIRRTGADGYTF. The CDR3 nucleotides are TGTGCCATAAGAAGGACAGGGGCGGATGGCTACACCTTC.